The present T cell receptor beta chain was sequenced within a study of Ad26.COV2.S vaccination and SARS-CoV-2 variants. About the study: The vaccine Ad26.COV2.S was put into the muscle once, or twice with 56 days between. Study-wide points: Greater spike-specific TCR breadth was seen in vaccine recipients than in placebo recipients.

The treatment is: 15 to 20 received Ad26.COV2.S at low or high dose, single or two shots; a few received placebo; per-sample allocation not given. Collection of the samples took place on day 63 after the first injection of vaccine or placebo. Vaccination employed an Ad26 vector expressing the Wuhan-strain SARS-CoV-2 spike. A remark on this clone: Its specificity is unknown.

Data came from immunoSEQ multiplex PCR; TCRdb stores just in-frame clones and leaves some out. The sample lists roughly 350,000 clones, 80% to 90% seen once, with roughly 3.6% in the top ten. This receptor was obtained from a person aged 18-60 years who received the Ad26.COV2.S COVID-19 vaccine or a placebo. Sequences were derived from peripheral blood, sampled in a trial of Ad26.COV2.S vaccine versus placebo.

The CDR3 region has the DNA TGTGCCAGCAGCTCTCTAGGACAGGGAGGGGAGACCCAGTACTTC. Amino acid sequence: CASSSLGQGGETQYF. V is TRBV7-3 and J is TRBJ2-5, with D tentatively TRBD1 (8 bases). The V gene lost 4 bases and the J gene lost 5 bases, with 17 bases spanning the gap. CDR3 length equals 15 residues. CDR1 and CDR2 (germline): SGHTA, FQGTGA.